The clone carrying this T cell receptor beta chain appeared a single time. V was shortened by 4 bases and J by 4 bases, with 19 bases between the two germline ends. There are 16 residues in the CDR3. Per germline, CDR1 SGHKS and CDR2 YYEKEE (reference sequence). The data stem from a study of cytomegalovirus exposure and HLA in healthy donors. A multiplex PCR was run with 60 Vbeta primers and 13 Jbeta primers. The repertoire was sequenced with immunoSEQ multiplex PCR; TCRdb's copy has only in-frame clones and lacks some. The sample consists of under 200,000 clones, around 78% of them appearing once. The sequence came from a woman aged 40 to 50 in good health and CMV-seronegative. The J gene is TRBJ2-3, the V gene TRBV5-5, with D possibly TRBD1 on 6 matching bases. The sample consisted of PBMCs. CDR3 DNA: TGTGCCAGCAGCCAAACTACAGGGTCCGTGGCAGATACGCAGTATTTT. Protein product: CASSQTTGSVADTQYF.